This passage covers 20 T cell receptor beta chains from one sample sequenced in a study of post-analysis software for immune sequencing data. Whole-study results and caveats: Four to six TRBV segments, including TRBV5-6, TRBV5-1 and TRBV20-1, were more frequent in patients than controls.

The antigens of these receptors remain unknown. Incorporated into the TCR beta cDNA libraries were unique molecular identifiers, which served to reduce PCR and sequencing biases. TCRdb used MiXCR to reprocess the PCR reads, holding one entry per CDR3 protein. The table has around 710,000 distinct CDR3 sequences, about 43% seen once; the top ten hold roughly 5.2%. The sequencing sample was made of blood. Every receptor here comes from a girl under 18 with multiple sclerosis.

This clonotype was counted between two and nine times. The rearrangement joins TRBV13 to TRBJ2-7, with unresolved D. The CDR3 has 14 amino acids. Germline assignment: CDR1 PRHDT and CDR2 FYEKMQ (reference sequence). V shed 1 base and J shed 6 bases, with 13 bases lying between them. CDR3 in amino acids: CASSLAGPLGEQYF. Here the CDR3 DNA reads TGTGCCAGCAGCTTAGCCGGACCCCTAGGCGAGCAGTACTTC.

This clonotype was seen a few times. The rearrangement links TRBV24-1 to TRBJ2-7, with D perhaps TRBD1 (6 bases). The CDR3 is 15 amino acids. The V and J ends lost 5 bases and 3 bases respectively, with 16 bases between them. Germline V gene sequence: CDR1 KGHDR, CDR2 SFDVKD. The CDR3 DNA reads as TGTGCCACCAGTGGGAGGACCGGACAGAACTACGAGCAGTACTTC. This gives the protein CATSGRTGQNYEQYF.

The sample holds one count of this clonotype. The DNA of the CDR3 is TGTGCCAGCAGCTTACTTGGACGGGGACATAATGAAAAACTGTTTTTT. This gives the protein CASSLLGRGHNEKLFF. The chain recombines TRBV11-2 with TRBJ1-4, with D tentatively TRBD1 (6 bases). The length of the CDR3 is 16 residues. Germline CDR1 and CDR2: SGHAT and FQNNGV. V lost 2 bases and J 4 bases, leaving 14 bases between the germline ends.

This rearrangement joins TRBV28 to TRBJ2-6; maybe TRBD1 (6 bases). The CDR3 spans 16 residues. CDR1 and CDR2 (germline): MDHEN, SYDVKM. Trimming cost V 7 bases and J 0 bases, with 13 bases left between them. CDR3 residues: CASKGVPSSGANVLTF. For the CDR3, the DNA is TGTGCCAGCAAGGGGGTCCCAAGCTCTGGGGCCAACGTCCTGACTTTC.

The rearrangement uses TRBV27 and TRBJ2-3; D ambiguous. The CDR3 consists of 15 residues. CDR1 MNHEY and CDR2 SMNVEV come from the germline V gene (reference sequence). V lost 5 bases, J lost 6 bases, and 18 bases lay in between. Written as DNA, the CDR3 is TGTGCCAGCAGTCCCCGGGCCCCAATAGGGGATACGCAGTATTTT. It is translated as CASSPRAPIGDTQYF.

The chain employs TRBV10-3 and TRBJ2-7, with D possibly matching TRBD1 (6 bases). CDR1 ENHRY and CDR2 SYGVKD come from the germline V gene. Trimming pared 8 bases from V and 4 bases from J, leaving 12 bases between. The CDR3 has 12 residues. The chain's CDR3 is CAIGPDSYEQYF. CDR3 bases: TGTGCCATCGGGCCGGACAGTTACGAGCAGTACTTC.

The rearrangement uses TRBV29-1 and TRBJ2-3; TRBD1 might be the D (5 bases). Trimming left V 4 bases short and J 2 bases short, with 10 bases between. CDR1 is SQVTM and CDR2 is ANQGSEA in the germline V gene. CDR3 size: 13 residues. DNA of the CDR3: TGCAGCGTTGGACAGACCAACACAGATACGCAGTATTTT. Protein sequence: CSVGQTNTDTQYF.

The sample holds a few counts of this clonotype. The rearrangement joins TRBV20-1 to TRBJ2-1; D is perhaps TRBD1 or TRBD2 (6 bases each). Trimming pared 5 bases from V and 10 bases from J, leaving 27 bases between. Germline V gene data show CDR1 as DFQATT and CDR2 as SNEGSKA (reference sequence). This CDR3 has 16 residues. Here the CDR3 reads CSADQLAEGDRWEQFF. The CDR3 DNA reads TGCAGTGCTGATCAATTAGCGGAGGGGGACCGTTGGGAGCAGTTCTTC.

Only a few counts were recorded for this clonotype. In nucleotides, the CDR3 is TGTGCCAGCAGCCCCACGGGACTACAACCCAGCTACGAGCAGTACTTC. It specifies CASSPTGLQPSYEQYF. This chain connects TRBV7-6 to TRBJ2-7, with TRBD2 identical over 7 bases. The CDR3 extends over 16 amino acids. With V trimmed by 5 bases and J by 3 bases, 13 bases remained unmatched. In germline, CDR1 is SGHVS, CDR2 FNYEAQ.

This chain joins TRBV12-3 or TRBV12-4 and TRBJ1-1, with TRBD1 matching over 7 bases. J lost 0 bases, V lost 3 bases, and 4 bases had no gene match. The CDR3 spans 15 residues. The CDR3 here is CASSFRGPMNTEAFF. The CDR3 nucleotides are TGTGCCAGCAGTTTTAGGGGGCCCATGAACACTGAAGCTTTCTTT.

The J gene is TRBJ2-3, the V gene TRBV7-8, with TRBD2 matching over 8 bases. J lost 1 base, V lost 5 bases, and 5 bases had no gene match. Looked up from germline, CDR1 is SGHVS and CDR2 is FQNEAQ. This CDR3 spans 15 amino acids. CDR3 protein: CASSLLAVGTDTQYF. DNA of the CDR3: TGTGCCAGCAGCCTACTAGCGGTTGGCACAGATACGCAGTATTTT. Together with reference TRBV7-8 and TRBJ2-3, the CDR3 gives the full variable domain: GAGVSQSPRYKVAKRGQDVALRCDPISGHVSLFWYQQALGQGPEFLTYFQNEAQLDKSGLPSDRFFAERPEGSVSTLKIQRTQQEDSAVYLCASSLLAVGTDTQYFGPGTRLTVL.

The table lists this clonotype with a few counts. The chain employs TRBV7-2 and TRBJ1-5; D possibly corresponds to TRBD1 (5 bases). This CDR3 spans 12 amino acids. Per germline, CDR1 SGHTA and CDR2 FQGNSA. V was trimmed by 8 bases and J by 4 bases, leaving 9 bases between them. This chain's CDR3 is CASGDQNQPQHF. In nucleotides, the CDR3 is TGTGCCAGCGGGGACCAAAATCAGCCCCAGCATTTT.

The chain joins TRBV7-2 to TRBJ2-3, with 10 positions matching TRBD1. CDR3 length: 18 residues. With 5 bases clipped from V and 5 bases from J, the junction kept 16 bases outside the gene matches. Germline CDR1 reads SGHTA; CDR2 reads FQGNSA. The CDR3 nucleotides are TGTGCCAGCAGCCCTACTCGTCCGGGACAGGGGTCTTTAGATACGCAGTATTTT. It translates to CASSPTRPGQGSLDTQYF.

This clonotype was found once. In DNA form, the CDR3 reads TGTGCCAGCAGCTTAAGCGGACTAGCGGGCCTCCAAGAGACCCAGTACTTC. This gives the protein CASSLSGLAGLQETQYF. This chain connects TRBV5-6 to TRBJ2-5; 11 bases line up with TRBD2. The ends lost 2 bases at V and 1 base at J; junction bases unmatched: 7. The CDR3 contains 17 residues. Germline CDR1 SGHDT, CDR2 YYEEEE.

On this clonotype itself: Since the CDR3 does not end with the conserved phenylalanine or tryptophan, this likely comes from a read error. This chain's CDR3 is CASRAGKRPQHC. The CDR3 DNA sequence: TGTGCCAGCAGGGCGGGGAAACGACCCCAGCATTGT. This chain links TRBV6-5 with TRBJ1-5; D unclear. V dropped 6 bases and J dropped 10 bases, with 13 bases sitting between them. The CDR3 covers 12 residues. In germline, CDR1 is MNHEY, CDR2 SVGAGI.

The chain carries TRBV29-1 and TRBJ2-6, with D perhaps being TRBD1 or TRBD2 (5 bases each). Germline CDR1 reads SQVTM; CDR2 reads ANQGSEA. The V end lost 8 bases, the J end lost 0 bases, and 20 bases lay between the germline ends. The CDR3 length is 17 residues. CDR3: CSTRGVPESSGANVLTF. The DNA for the CDR3 is TGCAGCACCCGAGGGGTGCCCGAGAGCTCTGGGGCCAACGTCCTGACTTTC.

The V and J genes are TRBV7-9 and TRBJ1-1, with D maybe TRBD1 (5 bases). This CDR3 comprises 15 residues. CDR1 and CDR2 (germline): SEHNR, FQNEAQ (reference sequence). V was trimmed by 1 base and J by 2 bases, leaving 11 bases between them. The chain's CDR3 is CASSLGGSSNTEAFF. CDR3 nucleotide sequence: TGTGCCAGCAGCTTAGGGGGGAGTAGTAACACTGAAGCTTTCTTT.

The rearrangement joins TRBV29-1 to TRBJ2-5, with unresolved D. This CDR3 is built from 12 residues. The ends were cut back, 7 bases at V and 2 bases at J, with 11 bases in the middle. Germline CDR1 is SQVTM and CDR2 is ANQGSEA. In nucleotides, the CDR3 is TGCAGCGCCTTAAACAGTCAAGAGACCCAGTACTTC. Its protein product is CSALNSQETQYF.

V is TRBV15 and J is TRBJ2-7, with TRBD1 identical over 10 bases. CDR3 length equals 15 residues. Trimming took 4 bases from V and 2 from J; bases not matched to a gene: 5. Looked up from germline, CDR1 is LNHNV and CDR2 is YYDKDF (reference sequence). The CDR3: CATSIGTGDAYEQYF. The CDR3, as DNA: TGTGCCACCAGCATCGGGACAGGGGACGCCTACGAGCAGTACTTC.

The chain employs TRBV21-1 and TRBJ1-5; the DNA was not used to check the table's D call, TRBD1. TRBV21-1 is given as a pseudogene. This CDR3 has 16 residues. CDR3 loop: CASSRRDLTINQPQHF. The CDR3 region has the DNA TGTGCCAGCAGCAGGCGGGACCTAACGATCAATCAGCCCCAGCATTTT.